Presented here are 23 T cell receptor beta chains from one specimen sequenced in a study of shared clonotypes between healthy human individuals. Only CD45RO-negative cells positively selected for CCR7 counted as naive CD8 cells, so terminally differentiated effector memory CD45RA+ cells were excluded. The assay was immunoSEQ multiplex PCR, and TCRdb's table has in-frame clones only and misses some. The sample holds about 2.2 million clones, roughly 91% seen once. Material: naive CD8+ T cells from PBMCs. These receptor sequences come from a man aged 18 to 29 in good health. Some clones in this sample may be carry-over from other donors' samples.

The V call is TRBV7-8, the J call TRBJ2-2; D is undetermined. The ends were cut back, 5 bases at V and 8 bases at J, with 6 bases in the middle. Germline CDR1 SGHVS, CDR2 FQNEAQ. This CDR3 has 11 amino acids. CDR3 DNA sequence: TGTGCCAGCAGCCCCCCGGGGGAGCTGTTTTTT. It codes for CASSPPGELFF.

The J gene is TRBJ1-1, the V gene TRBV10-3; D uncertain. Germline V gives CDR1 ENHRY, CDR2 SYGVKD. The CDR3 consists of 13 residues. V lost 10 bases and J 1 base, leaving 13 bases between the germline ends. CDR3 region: CATLSLGNTEAFF. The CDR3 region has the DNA TGTGCCACCTTATCGTTGGGGAACACTGAAGCTTTCTTT.

The CDR3 sequence: CASSLMLPGLTPAEVYF. CDR3 DNA: TGTGCCAGCAGCTTAATGTTGCCAGGATTGACTCCGGCCGAGGTGTACTTC. The chain recombines TRBV13 with TRBJ2-4, with unresolved D. This CDR3 spans 17 amino acids. Germline values: CDR1 PRHDT, CDR2 FYEKMQ (reference sequence). Trimming took off 2 bases at V and 15 bases at J, with 29 bases between the two ends.

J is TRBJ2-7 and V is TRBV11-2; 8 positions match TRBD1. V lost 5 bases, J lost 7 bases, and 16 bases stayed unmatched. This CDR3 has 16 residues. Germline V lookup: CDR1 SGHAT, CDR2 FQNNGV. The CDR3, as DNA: TGTGCCAGCAGCCCTACCGGGACAGGTTTGACAAGGGAGCAGTACTTC. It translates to CASSPTGTGLTREQYF. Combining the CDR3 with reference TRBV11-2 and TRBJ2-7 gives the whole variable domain EAGVAQSPRYKIIEKRQSVAFWCNPISGHATLYWYQQILGQGPKLLIQFQNNGVVDDSQLPKDRFSAERLKGVDSTLKIQPAKLEDSAVYLCASSPTGTGLTREQYFGPGTRLTVT.

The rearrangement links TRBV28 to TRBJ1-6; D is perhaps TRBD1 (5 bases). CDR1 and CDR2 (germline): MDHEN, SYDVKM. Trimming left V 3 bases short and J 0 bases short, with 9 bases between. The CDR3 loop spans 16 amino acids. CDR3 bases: TGTGCCAGCAGTTTTGGGGCCAGCTCCTATAATTCACCCCTCCACTTT. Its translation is CASSFGASSYNSPLHF. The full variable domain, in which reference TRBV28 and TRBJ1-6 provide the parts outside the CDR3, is DVKVTQSSRYLVKRTGEKVFLECVQDMDHENMFWYRQDPGLGLRLIYFSYDVKMKEKGDIPEGYSVSREKKERFSLILESASTNQTSMYLCASSFGASSYNSPLHFGNGTRLTVT.

The CDR3 coding sequence is TGTGCCAGCAGCTTGATTGACGGCACCTACGAGCAGTACTTC. This codes for CASSLIDGTYEQYF. This chain joins TRBV5-5 and TRBJ2-7; D uncertain. In germline, CDR1 is SGHKS, CDR2 YYEKEE (reference sequence). V was pared by 1 base and J by 2 bases, with 10 bases between. This CDR3 has 14 residues.

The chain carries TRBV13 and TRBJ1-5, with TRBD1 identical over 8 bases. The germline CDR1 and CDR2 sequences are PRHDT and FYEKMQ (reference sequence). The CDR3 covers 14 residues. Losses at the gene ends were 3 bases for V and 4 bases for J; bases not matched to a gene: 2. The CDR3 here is CASSFRTGNQPQHF. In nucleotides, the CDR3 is TGTGCCAGCAGCTTTCGGACAGGGAATCAGCCCCAGCATTTT.

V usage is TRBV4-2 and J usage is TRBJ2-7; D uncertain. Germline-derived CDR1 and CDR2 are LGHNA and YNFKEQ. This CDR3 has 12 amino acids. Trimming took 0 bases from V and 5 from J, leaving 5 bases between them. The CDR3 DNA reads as TGTGCCAGCAGCCAAGATGGACACGAGCAGTACTTC. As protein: CASSQDGHEQYF.

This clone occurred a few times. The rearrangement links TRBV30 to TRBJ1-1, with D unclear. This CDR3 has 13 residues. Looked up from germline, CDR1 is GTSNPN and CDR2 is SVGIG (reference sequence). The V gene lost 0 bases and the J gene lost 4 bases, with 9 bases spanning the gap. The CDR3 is CAWSVSWGTEAFF. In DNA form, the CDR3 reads TGTGCCTGGAGTGTATCGTGGGGCACTGAAGCTTTCTTT. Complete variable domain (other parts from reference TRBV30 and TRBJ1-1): SQTIHQWPATLVQPVGSPLSLECTVEGTSNPNLYWYRQAAGRGLQLLFYSVGIGQISSEVPQNLSASRPQDRQFILSSKKLLLSDSGFYLCAWSVSWGTEAFFGQGTRLTVV.

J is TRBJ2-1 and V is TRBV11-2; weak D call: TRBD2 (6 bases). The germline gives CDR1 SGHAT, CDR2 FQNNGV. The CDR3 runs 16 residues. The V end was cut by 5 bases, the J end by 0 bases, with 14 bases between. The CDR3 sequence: CASSDRSGSSYNEQFF. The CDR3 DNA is TGTGCCAGCAGCGACCGTAGCGGTAGCTCCTACAATGAGCAGTTCTTC.

In nucleotides, the CDR3 is TGTGCCAGCAGCTACCTCAGGCCGGGCGGCTATGGCTACACCTTC. This codes for CASSYLRPGGYGYTF. The V gene is TRBV5-8, the J gene TRBJ1-2; D remains ambiguous. V was pared by 3 bases and J by 4 bases, with 16 bases between. Germline V gives CDR1 SGHTS, CDR2 YDEGEE. CDR3 length: 15 residues.

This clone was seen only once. In DNA, the CDR3 is TGCAGCGTTGAATCCGACACAAAGACCTACGAGCAGTACTTC. This gives the protein CSVESDTKTYEQYF. The gene calls are TRBV29-1 and TRBJ2-7; D unresolved. This CDR3 contains 14 residues. Between the trimmed V and J ends, which lost 2 bases and 2 bases, there was a span of 13 bases. CDR1 and CDR2 from the germline V gene are SQVTM and ANQGSEA.

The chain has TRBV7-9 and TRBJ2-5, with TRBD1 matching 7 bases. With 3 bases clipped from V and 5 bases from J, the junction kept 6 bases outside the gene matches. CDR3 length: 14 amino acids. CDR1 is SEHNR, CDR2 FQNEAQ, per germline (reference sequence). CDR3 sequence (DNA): TGTGCCAGCAGCTTCAGACAGGGCAGGGAGACCCAGTACTTC. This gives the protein CASSFRQGRETQYF.

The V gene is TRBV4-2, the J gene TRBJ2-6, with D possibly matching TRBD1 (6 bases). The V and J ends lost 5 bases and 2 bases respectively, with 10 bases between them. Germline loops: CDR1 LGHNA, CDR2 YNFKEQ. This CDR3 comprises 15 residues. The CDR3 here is CASSAQGTGANVLTF. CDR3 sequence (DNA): TGTGCCAGCAGCGCGCAGGGGACTGGGGCCAACGTCCTGACTTTC.

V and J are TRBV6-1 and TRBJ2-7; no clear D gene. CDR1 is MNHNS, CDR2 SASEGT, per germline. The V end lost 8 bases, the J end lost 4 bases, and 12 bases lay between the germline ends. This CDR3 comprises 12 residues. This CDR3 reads CASGSLGYEQYF. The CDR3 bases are TGTGCCAGCGGGTCCCTCGGGTACGAGCAGTACTTC.

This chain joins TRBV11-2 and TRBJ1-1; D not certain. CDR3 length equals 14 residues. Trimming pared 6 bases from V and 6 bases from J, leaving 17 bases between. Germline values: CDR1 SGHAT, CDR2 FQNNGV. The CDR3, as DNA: TGTGCCAGCAGGATGGCACTTATCGGCGCTGAAGCTTTCTTT. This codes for CASRMALIGAEAFF.

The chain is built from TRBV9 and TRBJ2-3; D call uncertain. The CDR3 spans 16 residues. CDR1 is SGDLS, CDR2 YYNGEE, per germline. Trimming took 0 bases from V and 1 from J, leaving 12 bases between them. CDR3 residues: CASSVGGVSGTDTQYF. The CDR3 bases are TGTGCCAGCAGCGTAGGTGGGGTTTCTGGCACAGATACGCAGTATTTT.

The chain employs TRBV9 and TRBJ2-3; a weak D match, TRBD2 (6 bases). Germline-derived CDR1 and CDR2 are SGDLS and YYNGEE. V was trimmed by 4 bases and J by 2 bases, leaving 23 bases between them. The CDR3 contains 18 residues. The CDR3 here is CASSHPRRGGVNTDTQYF. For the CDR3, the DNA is TGTGCCAGCAGCCACCCCCGCCGAGGAGGGGTCAACACAGATACGCAGTATTTT.

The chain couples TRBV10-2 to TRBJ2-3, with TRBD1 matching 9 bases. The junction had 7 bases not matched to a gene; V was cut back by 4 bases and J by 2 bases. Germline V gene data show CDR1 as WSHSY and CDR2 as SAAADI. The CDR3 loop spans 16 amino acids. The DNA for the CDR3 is TGCGCCAGCAGTGGGACAGGGGACTTCTTCACAGATACGCAGTATTTT. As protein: CASSGTGDFFTDTQYF.

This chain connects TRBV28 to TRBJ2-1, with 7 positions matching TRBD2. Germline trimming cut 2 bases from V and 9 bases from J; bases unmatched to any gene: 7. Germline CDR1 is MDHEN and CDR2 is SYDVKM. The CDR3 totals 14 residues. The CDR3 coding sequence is TGTGCCAGCAGTTTAGTACGGGAGGCGGCTGAGCAGTTCTTC. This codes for CASSLVREAAEQFF.

The CDR3 DNA reads as TGTGCCAGCAGTTTATCCGAAGCGGTAAATGGAGTACAGTACTTC. It is translated as CASSLSEAVNGVQYF. The chain employs TRBV27 and TRBJ2-7, with D perhaps matching TRBD2 (5 bases). V was shortened by 0 bases and J by 10 bases, with 19 bases between the two germline ends. The CDR3 has 15 residues. CDR1 and CDR2 (germline): MNHEY, SMNVEV (reference sequence).

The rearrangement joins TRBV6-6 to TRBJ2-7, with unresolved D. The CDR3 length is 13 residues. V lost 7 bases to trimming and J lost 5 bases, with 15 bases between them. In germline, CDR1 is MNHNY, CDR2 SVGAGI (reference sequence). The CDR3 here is CASTQKEFDEQYF. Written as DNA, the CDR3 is TGTGCCAGCACCCAAAAGGAGTTCGACGAGCAGTACTTC.

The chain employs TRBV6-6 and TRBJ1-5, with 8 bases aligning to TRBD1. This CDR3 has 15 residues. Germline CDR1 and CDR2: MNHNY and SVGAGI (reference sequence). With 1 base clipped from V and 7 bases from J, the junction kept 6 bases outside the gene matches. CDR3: CASSYLQGDEQPQHF. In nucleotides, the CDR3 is TGTGCCAGCAGTTACTTACAGGGGGACGAGCAGCCCCAGCATTTT.